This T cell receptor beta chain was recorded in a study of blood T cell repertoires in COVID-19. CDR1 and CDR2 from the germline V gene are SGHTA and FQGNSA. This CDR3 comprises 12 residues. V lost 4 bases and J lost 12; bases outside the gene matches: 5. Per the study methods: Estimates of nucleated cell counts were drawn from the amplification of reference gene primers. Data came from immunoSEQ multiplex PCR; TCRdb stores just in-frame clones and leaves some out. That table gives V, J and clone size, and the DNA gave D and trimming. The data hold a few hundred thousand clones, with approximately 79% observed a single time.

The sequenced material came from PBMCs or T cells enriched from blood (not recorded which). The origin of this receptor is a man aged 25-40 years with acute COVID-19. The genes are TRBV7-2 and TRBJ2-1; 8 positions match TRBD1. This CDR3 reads CASSWTGLGQFF. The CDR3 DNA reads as TGTGCCAGCAGCTGGACAGGGTTAGGGCAGTTCTTC.